This TCR beta chain was captured by sequencing in a study of memory CD4+ T cells and cytomegalovirus serostatus. The CDR3 sequence is 18 residues long. The V gene's germline CDR1 is KGHSH and CDR2 LQKENI. The V gene end was trimmed by 4 bases and the J gene end by 1 base; junction bases not matched to a gene: 9. To note about this clone: Its target is not known.

Whole-study results and caveats: The CMV-associated TCR signature appears largely within the CD4+ memory repertoire.

Single viable CD3+CD4+CD8-CD45RO+ cells were sorted as the memory CD4+ T cells. After thawing, CD4+ T cells were positively selected. Assay: immunoSEQ multiplex PCR; the TCRdb copy retains only in-frame clones and omits some. This sample has around 45,000 clones, with roughly 74% found just once. V usage is TRBV18 and J usage is TRBJ2-2; 10 bases are shared with TRBD2. Sequenced input: memory CD4+ T cells from blood. The sequence was collected from an adult in good health and CMV-seropositive. The CDR3 protein is CASSQRNLAGVNTGELFF. The CDR3, as DNA: TGTGCCAGCTCACAACGGAATCTAGCGGGGGTGAACACCGGGGAGCTGTTTTTT.